Each of the 20 T cell receptor beta chains below was sequenced from the same sample in a study of T cells in localized non-small cell lung cancer. This table comes from immunoSEQ multiplex PCR, and its TCRdb copy is limited to in-frame clones, with some not included. This table has about 59,000 clones, approximately 90% appearing once. The starting material was peripheral blood, obtained before any cancer treatment. All receptors derive from a man aged 35 to 70 with stage I squamous cell lung carcinoma.

The chain joins TRBV4-3 to TRBJ2-1; TRBD2 is a possible D gene (5 bases). Trimming took 0 bases from V and 4 from J, leaving 13 bases between them. CDR3 size: 16 residues. Germline V gives CDR1 LGHNA, CDR2 YSLEER. Written as DNA, the CDR3 is TGCGCCAGCAGCCAAGATATGGTCAGCGGATACAATGAGCAGTTCTTC. Protein: CASSQDMVSGYNEQFF.

CDR3 residues: CASSFGVDTGELFF. In nucleotides, the CDR3 is TGCGCCAGCAGCTTCGGGGTGGACACCGGGGAGCTGTTTTTT. J is TRBJ2-2 and V is TRBV5-1; the D gene is possibly TRBD2 (5 bases). Germline-derived CDR1 and CDR2 are SGHRS and YFSETQ. The CDR3 has 14 residues. Trimming took 2 bases from V and 3 from J, leaving 8 bases between them.

CDR3 DNA sequence: TGTGCCAGCAGCTTTACTTCCTACGAGCAGTACTTC. Its protein product is CASSFTSYEQYF. The chain has TRBV5-6 and TRBJ2-7; D is uncertain. The CDR3 length is 12 residues. Trimming stripped 2 bases from V and 1 base from J, with 4 bases between. Germline V gene lookup returns CDR1 SGHDT and CDR2 YYEEEE. Based on the CDR3 plus reference TRBV5-6 and TRBJ2-7, the full variable domain is DAGVTQSPTHLIKTRGQQVTLRCSPKSGHDTVSWYQQALGQGPQFIFQYYEEEERQRGNFPDRFSGHQFPNYSSELNVNALLLGDSALYLCASSFTSYEQYFGPGTRLTVT.

V gene TRBV5-1 combines with J gene TRBJ2-3; TRBD1 matches at 9 bases. The CDR3 loop spans 15 amino acids. V dropped 3 bases and J dropped 10; count of bases not matched to a gene: 12. Germline CDR1 and CDR2: SGHRS and YFSETQ. The CDR3 region has the DNA TGCGCCAGCAGCTCCAGTCCCGGGACAGGGTTGGCGCAGTATTTT. It specifies CASSSSPGTGLAQYF.

V and J are TRBV11-2 and TRBJ2-5; 12 bases map to TRBD2. The germline V gene has CDR1 SGHAT and CDR2 FQNNGV. V trimming: 5 bases; J trimming: 2 bases; junction bases outside the gene matches: 6. The CDR3 loop spans 16 amino acids. The CDR3 loop reads CASSRNLAGGQETQYF. DNA of the CDR3: TGTGCCAGCAGCCGTAACCTAGCGGGAGGGCAAGAGACCCAGTACTTC.

On this clone itself: The germline gene is not matched at one end of the junction; a read error may be the cause. This chain joins TRBV7-3 and TRBJ2-3, with 8 nucleotides matching TRBD2. The germline V gene encodes CDR1 SGHTA and CDR2 FQGTGA. There are 13 residues in the CDR3. CDR3 coding DNA: TGTGCCAGCAGCTGGACTAGCACGGATACGCAGTATTTT. Encoded protein: CASSWTSTDTQYF.

The chain has TRBV6-6 and TRBJ1-5; no clear D. V dropped 0 bases and J dropped 9 bases, with 9 bases sitting between them. This CDR3 is built from 13 residues. From germline, CDR1 is MNHNY and CDR2 SVGAGI (reference sequence). The CDR3 here is CASSYSEARPQHF. The CDR3 region has the DNA TGTGCCAGCAGTTACTCGGAGGCGAGGCCCCAGCATTTT.

J is TRBJ2-1 and V is TRBV6-5; the D gene is possibly TRBD2 (5 bases). The CDR3 loop spans 15 amino acids. The germline V gene has CDR1 MNHEY and CDR2 SVGAGI. Trimming took 6 bases from V and 6 from J, leaving 18 bases between them. CDR3 protein: CASSADTRGFNEQFF. CDR3 bases: TGTGCCAGCAGCGCCGACACTAGAGGGTTCAATGAGCAGTTCTTC.

This clone was seen only a few times. The CDR3 bases are TGTGCCAGCAGCCCTTCGCGGAACAATGAGCAGTTCTTC. Translated, it gives CASSPSRNNEQFF. The chain joins TRBV7-8 to TRBJ2-1; D not certain. The CDR3 spans 13 residues. The germline V and J ends were trimmed by 5 bases and 5 bases, with 10 bases remaining between them. Germline assignment: CDR1 SGHVS and CDR2 FQNEAQ.

This chain links TRBV28 with TRBJ2-5; 10 bases line up with TRBD2. V trimming: 5 bases; J trimming: 2 bases; junction bases outside the gene matches: 20. The CDR3 is made up of 20 amino acids. The germline gives CDR1 MDHEN, CDR2 SYDVKM. The CDR3 protein is CASSAQPSGSYIRDQETQYF. CDR3 DNA sequence: TGTGCCAGCAGTGCACAACCTAGCGGGAGTTATATTCGGGATCAAGAGACCCAGTACTTC.

This sequence joins TRBV2 and TRBJ1-3; the D gene is possibly TRBD1 (5 bases). Germline V gene data show CDR1 as SNHLY and CDR2 as FYNNEI. Trimming cost V 6 bases and J 1 base, with 13 bases left between them. The CDR3 has 15 amino acids. The CDR3 nucleotides read TGTGCCAGCAGCCCCGCAGGGACTTCTGGAAACACCATATATTTT. Translating it yields CASSPAGTSGNTIYF.

The chain uses TRBV28 and TRBJ1-2; D is undetermined. The ends were cut back, 2 bases at V and 3 bases at J, with 7 bases in the middle. Germline-derived CDR1 and CDR2 are MDHEN and SYDVKM. There are 13 residues in the CDR3. The CDR3 here is CASSLVSHYGYTF. The CDR3 DNA sequence: TGTGCCAGCAGTTTAGTTTCACACTATGGCTACACCTTC.

The rearrangement links TRBV6-5 to TRBJ2-5; D is perhaps TRBD2 (6 bases). The CDR3 has 14 residues. V dropped 2 bases and J dropped 5 bases, with 12 bases sitting between them. CDR1 is MNHEY, CDR2 SVGAGI, per germline. The CDR3, as DNA: TGTGCCAGCAGTTACCGGGACTCGATGGAGACCCAGTACTTC. It translates to CASSYRDSMETQYF.

The chain combines TRBV27 with TRBJ2-7; maybe TRBD2 (6 bases). V lost 6 bases and J lost 1, with 16 bases in between. The CDR3 runs 15 residues. The germline gives CDR1 MNHEY, CDR2 SMNVEV (reference sequence). The CDR3 DNA sequence: TGTGCCAGCAGGTATGGGCGGGGTGAGTCCTACGAGCAGTACTTC. Encoded protein: CASRYGRGESYEQYF.

The chain combines TRBV5-1 with TRBJ1-2; tentatively, D is TRBD1 (5 bases). Germline CDR1 reads SGHRS; CDR2 reads YFSETQ. V lost 4 bases to trimming and J lost 7 bases, with 17 bases between them. This CDR3 region has 14 residues. CDR3 residues: CASSLGDRGSGYTF. The DNA of the CDR3 is TGCGCCAGCAGCCTGGGTGACAGAGGAAGTGGCTACACCTTC.

CDR3 region: CASSSGLAGGSYNEQFF. The CDR3 DNA follows: TGTGCCAGCAGCTCCGGACTAGCGGGAGGCTCCTACAATGAGCAGTTCTTC. This chain links TRBV7-3 with TRBJ2-1; 14 bases line up with TRBD2. V lost 4 bases to trimming and J lost 0 bases; unmatched junction nucleotides: 2. The CDR3 runs 17 residues. CDR1 SGHTA and CDR2 FQGTGA come from the germline V gene.

CDR3 DNA sequence: TGTGCCAGCAGTAGGGGACTTGTAAGCTCCTACGAGCAGTACTTC. As protein: CASSRGLVSSYEQYF. V is TRBV2 and J is TRBJ2-7; tentatively, D is TRBD2 (6 bases). With 5 bases removed from V and 0 bases from J, the gap between germline ends came to 14 bases. Germline values: CDR1 SNHLY, CDR2 FYNNEI. The CDR3 is 15 amino acids. Variable domain in full (rest from reference TRBV2 and TRBJ2-7): EPEVTQTPSHQVTQMGQEVILRCVPISNHLYFYWYRQILGQKVEFLVSFYNNEISEKSEIFDDQFSVERPDGSNFTLKIRSTKLEDSAMYFCASSRGLVSSYEQYFGPGTRLTVT.

The V gene is TRBV5-1, the J gene TRBJ2-1; D call uncertain. Germline V gene sequence: CDR1 SGHRS, CDR2 YFSETQ. The CDR3 loop spans 13 amino acids. Trimming removed 2 bases at V and 7 bases at J, with 10 bases between. DNA of the CDR3: TGCGCCAGCAGCTTTGAGGACCTTAATGAGCAGTTCTTC. It encodes CASSFEDLNEQFF.

J is TRBJ2-7 and V is TRBV4-1, with 8 bases that match TRBD1. CDR1 and CDR2 (germline): MGHRA, YSYEKL. The junction had 4 bases not matched to a gene; V was cut back by 0 bases and J by 3 bases. The CDR3 has 15 amino acids. As DNA, the CDR3 is TGCGCCAGCAGCCAAGAGGACAGGGCGCTCTACGAGCAGTACTTC. As protein: CASSQEDRALYEQYF.

The rearrangement joins TRBV29-1 to TRBJ2-7; D possibly corresponds to TRBD2 (6 bases). The CDR3 contains 12 residues. Trimming cost V 6 bases and J 5 bases, with 14 bases left between them. The V gene's germline CDR1 is SQVTM and CDR2 ANQGSEA. CDR3 residues: CSVGRASDEQYF. The CDR3 DNA is TGCAGCGTCGGGAGAGCTAGCGACGAGCAGTACTTC.